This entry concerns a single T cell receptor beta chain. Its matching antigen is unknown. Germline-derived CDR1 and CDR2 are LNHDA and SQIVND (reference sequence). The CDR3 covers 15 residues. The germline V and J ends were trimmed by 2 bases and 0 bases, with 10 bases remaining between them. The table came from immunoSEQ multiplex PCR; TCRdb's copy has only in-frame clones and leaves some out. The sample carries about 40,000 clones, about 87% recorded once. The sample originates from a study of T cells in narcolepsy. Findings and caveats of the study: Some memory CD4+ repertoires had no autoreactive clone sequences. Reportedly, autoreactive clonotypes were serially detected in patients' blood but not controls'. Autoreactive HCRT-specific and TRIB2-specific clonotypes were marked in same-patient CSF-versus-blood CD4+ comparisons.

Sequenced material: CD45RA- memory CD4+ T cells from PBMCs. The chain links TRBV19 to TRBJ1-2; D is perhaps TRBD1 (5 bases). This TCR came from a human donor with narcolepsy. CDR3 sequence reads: CASSIYTGANYGYTF. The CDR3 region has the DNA TGTGCCAGTAGTATATACACAGGTGCTAACTATGGCTACACCTTC.